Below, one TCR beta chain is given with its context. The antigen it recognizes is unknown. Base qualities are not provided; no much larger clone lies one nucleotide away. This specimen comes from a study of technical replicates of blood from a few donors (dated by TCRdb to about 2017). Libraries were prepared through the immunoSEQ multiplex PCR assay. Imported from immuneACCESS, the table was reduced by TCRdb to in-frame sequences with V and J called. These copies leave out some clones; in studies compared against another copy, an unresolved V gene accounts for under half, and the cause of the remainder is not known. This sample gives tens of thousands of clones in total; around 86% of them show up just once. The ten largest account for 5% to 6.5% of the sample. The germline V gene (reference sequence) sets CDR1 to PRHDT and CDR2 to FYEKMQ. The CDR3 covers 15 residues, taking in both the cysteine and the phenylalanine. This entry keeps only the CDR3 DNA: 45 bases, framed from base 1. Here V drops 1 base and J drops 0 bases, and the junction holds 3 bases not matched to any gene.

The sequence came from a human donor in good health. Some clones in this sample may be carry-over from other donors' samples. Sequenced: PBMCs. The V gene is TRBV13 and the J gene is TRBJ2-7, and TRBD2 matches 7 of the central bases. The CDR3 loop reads CASSLAGDYSYEQYF. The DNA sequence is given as TGTGCCAGCAGCTTAGCGGGGGACTACTCCTACGAGCAGTACTTC. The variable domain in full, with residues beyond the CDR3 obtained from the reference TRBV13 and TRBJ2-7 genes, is AAGVIQSPRHLIKEKRETATLKCYPIPRHDTVYWYQQGPGQDPQFLISFYEKMQSDKGSIPDRFSAQQFSDYHSELNMSSLELGDSALYFCASSLAGDYSYEQYFGPGTRLTVT.